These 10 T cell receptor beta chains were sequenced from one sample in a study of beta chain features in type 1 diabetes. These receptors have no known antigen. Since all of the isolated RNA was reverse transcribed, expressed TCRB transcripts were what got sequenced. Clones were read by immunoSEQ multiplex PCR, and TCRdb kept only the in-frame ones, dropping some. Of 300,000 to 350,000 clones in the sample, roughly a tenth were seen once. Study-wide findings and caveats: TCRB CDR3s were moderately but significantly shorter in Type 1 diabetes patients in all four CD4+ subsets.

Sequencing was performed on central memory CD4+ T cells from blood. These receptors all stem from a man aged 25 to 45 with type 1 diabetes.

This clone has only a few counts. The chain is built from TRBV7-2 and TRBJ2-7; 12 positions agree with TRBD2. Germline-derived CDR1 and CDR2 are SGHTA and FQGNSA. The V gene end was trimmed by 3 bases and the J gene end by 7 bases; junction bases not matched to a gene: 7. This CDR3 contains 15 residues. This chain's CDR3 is CASSFSSGGASEQYF. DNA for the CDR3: TGTGCCAGCAGCTTCTCTAGCGGGGGGGCGAGTGAGCAGTACTTC.

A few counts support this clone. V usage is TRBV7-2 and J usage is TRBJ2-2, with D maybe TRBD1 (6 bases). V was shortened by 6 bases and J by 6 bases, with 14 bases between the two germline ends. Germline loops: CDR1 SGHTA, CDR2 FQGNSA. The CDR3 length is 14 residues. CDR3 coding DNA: TGTGCCAGCAGTATAACCCGGACAGCCGGGGAGCTGTTTTTT. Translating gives CASSITRTAGELFF.

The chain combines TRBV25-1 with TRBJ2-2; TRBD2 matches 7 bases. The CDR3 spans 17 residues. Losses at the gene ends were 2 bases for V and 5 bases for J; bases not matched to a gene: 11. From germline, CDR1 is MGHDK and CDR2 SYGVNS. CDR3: CASSEMTVAGVTGELFF. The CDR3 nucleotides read TGTGCCAGCAGTGAAATGACAGTCGCGGGGGTAACCGGGGAGCTGTTTTTT.

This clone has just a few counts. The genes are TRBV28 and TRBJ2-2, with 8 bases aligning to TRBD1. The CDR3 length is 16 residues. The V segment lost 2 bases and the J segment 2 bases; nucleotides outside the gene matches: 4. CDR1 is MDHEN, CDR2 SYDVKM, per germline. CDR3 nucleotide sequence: TGTGCCAGCAGTTTACGACAGGGGATCAACACCGGGGAGCTGTTTTTT. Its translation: CASSLRQGINTGELFF.

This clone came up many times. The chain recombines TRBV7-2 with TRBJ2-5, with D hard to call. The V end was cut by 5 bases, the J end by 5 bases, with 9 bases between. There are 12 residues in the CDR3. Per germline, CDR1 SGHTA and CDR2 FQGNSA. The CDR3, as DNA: TGTGCCAGCAGCGGAGAGTGGGAGACCCAGTACTTC. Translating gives CASSGEWETQYF.

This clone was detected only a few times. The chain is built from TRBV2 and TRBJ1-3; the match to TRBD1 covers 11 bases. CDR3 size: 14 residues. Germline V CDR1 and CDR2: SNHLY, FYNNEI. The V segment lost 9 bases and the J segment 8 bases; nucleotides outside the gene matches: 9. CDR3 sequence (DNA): TGTGCCAGTACCTCCGGGACAGGGGGACACACCATATATTTT. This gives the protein CASTSGTGGHTIYF. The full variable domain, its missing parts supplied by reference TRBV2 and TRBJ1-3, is EPEVTQTPSHQVTQMGQEVILRCVPISNHLYFYWYRQILGQKVEFLVSFYNNEISEKSEIFDDQFSVERPDGSNFTLKIRSTKLEDSAMYFCASTSGTGGHTIYFGEGSWLTVV.

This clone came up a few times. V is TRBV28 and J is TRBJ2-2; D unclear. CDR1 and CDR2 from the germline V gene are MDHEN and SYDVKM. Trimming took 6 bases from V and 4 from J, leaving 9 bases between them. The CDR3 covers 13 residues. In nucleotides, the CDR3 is TGTGCCAGCAGCCATATAGGCACCGGGGAGCTGTTTTTT. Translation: CASSHIGTGELFF.

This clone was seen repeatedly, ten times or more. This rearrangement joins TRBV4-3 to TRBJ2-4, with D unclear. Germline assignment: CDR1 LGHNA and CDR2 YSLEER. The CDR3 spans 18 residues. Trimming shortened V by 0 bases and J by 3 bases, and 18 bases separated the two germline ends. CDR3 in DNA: TGCGCCAGCAGCCAAGACGGAACTTCCTCAAGTGACAAAAACATTCAGTACTTC. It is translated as CASSQDGTSSSDKNIQYF.

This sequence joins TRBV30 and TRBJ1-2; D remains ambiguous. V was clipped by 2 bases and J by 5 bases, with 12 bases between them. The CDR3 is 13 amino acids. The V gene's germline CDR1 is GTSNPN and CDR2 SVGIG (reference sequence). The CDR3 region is CAWSMEGLYGYTF. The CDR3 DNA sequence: TGTGCCTGGAGTATGGAGGGCCTTTATGGCTACACCTTC.

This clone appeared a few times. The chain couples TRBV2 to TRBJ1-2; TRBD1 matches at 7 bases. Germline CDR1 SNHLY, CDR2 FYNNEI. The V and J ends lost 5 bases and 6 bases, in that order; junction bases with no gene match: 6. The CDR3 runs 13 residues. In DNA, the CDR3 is TGTGCCAGCAGTTTACAGGGGATCGATGGCTACACCTTC. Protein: CASSLQGIDGYTF.